This T cell receptor beta chain was found in a study of blood T cell repertoires in COVID-19. The overall study: Samples representing acute and convalescent COVID-19 were sourced from the United States, Italy and Spain. From T cells, B-cell-depleted T cells, or PBMCs came the material, which was cDNA or gDNA.

Trimming took 5 bases from V and 5 from J; bases not matched to a gene: 9. Germline-derived CDR1 and CDR2 are SGHRS and YFSETQ. The CDR3 consists of 15 residues. Methods used by the authors: The authors estimated nucleated cell counts from reference gene primer amplification. Method: immunoSEQ multiplex PCR; TCRdb's copy keeps in-frame clones and lacks some. For V, J and clone size, that table is used; D and trimming come from the DNA. The sample lists around 220,000 clones, about 86% seen once, with roughly 14% in the top ten. This TCR was recovered from a woman in her forties or fifties with acute COVID-19. The V gene is TRBV5-1, the J gene TRBJ1-5; 8 bases are shared with TRBD1. The sample taken for sequencing was PBMCs or T cells enriched from blood (not recorded which). CDR3 amino acids: CASRATGGPYQPQHF. CDR3 nucleotide sequence: TGCGCCAGCAGAGCCACAGGGGGACCTTATCAGCCCCAGCATTTT.